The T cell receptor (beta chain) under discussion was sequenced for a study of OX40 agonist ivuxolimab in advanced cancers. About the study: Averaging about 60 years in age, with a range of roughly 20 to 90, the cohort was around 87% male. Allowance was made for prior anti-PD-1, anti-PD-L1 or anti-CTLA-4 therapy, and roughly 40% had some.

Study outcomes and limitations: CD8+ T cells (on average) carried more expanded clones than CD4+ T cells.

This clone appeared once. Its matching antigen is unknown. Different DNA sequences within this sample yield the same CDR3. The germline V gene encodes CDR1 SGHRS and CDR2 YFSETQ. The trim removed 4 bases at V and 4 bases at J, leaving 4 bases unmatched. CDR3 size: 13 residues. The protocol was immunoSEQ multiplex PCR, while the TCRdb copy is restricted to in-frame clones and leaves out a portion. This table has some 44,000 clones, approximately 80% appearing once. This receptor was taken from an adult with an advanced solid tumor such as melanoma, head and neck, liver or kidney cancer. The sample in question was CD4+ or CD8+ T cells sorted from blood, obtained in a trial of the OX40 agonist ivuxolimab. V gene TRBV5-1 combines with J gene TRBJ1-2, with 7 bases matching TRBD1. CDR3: CASSEQGSYGYTF. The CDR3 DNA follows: TGCGCCAGCAGCGAACAGGGGTCCTATGGCTACACCTTC.